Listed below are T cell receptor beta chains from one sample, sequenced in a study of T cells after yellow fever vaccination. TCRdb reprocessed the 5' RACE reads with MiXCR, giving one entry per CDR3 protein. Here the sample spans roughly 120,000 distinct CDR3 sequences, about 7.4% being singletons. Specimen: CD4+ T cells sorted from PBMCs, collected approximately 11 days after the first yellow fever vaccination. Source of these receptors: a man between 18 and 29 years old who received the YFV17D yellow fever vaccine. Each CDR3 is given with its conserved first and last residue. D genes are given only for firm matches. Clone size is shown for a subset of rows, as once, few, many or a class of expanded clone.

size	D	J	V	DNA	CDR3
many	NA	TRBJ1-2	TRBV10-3	TGTGCCATCCGCGTTGGGGGAAGCGGCTACACCTTC	CAIRVGGSGYTF
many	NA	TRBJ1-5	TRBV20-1	TGCAGTGCTAGGGATCCCGGGCTTGGGGATCAGCCCCAGCATTTT	CSARDPGLGDQPQHF
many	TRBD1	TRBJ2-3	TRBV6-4	TGTGCCAGCAGTGACGGAGGGACAGGGGCAGATACGCAGTATTTT	CASSDGGTGADTQYF
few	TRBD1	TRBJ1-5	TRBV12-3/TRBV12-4	TGTGCCAGCGGAGTTCCGGGACAGGGGGCTGCAGGGATGGATTTT	CASGVPGQGAAGMDF
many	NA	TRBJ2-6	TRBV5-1	TGCGCCAGCAGCTTGGGGACAGCTCCTGGGGCCAACGTCCTGACTTTC	CASSLGTAPGANVLTF
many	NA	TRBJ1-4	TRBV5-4	TGTGCCAGCAGCAAACGGGACGCCAATGAAAAACTGTTTTTT	CASSKRDANEKLFF
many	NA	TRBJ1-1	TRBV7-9	TGTGCCAGTTGGTCTTTCGGTGACACTGAAGCTTTCTTT	CASWSFGDTEAFF
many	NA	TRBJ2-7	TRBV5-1	TGCGCCAGCAGCCCTTTCTCGGCCTCCTACGAGCAGTACTTC	CASSPFSASYEQYF
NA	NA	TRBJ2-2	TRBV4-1	TGCGCCAGCAGCCGAGTTATTGCGAACACCGGGGAGCTGTTTTTT	CASSRVIANTGELFF
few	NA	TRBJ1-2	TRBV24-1	TGTGCCACCAGTGAGACGGACGCCGTCTCTAACTATGGCTACACCTTC	CATSETDAVSNYGYTF
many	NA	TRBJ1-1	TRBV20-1	TGCAGTGCTAGAAAGGACAGCTCGAACACTGAAGCTTTCTTT	CSARKDSSNTEAFF
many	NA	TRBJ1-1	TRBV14	TGTGCCAGCAGCCAAAGCTTGAACACTGAAGCTTTCTTT	CASSQSLNTEAFF
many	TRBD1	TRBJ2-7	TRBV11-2	TGTGCCAGCAGCTTAGGGCCGGGACAGGGGGCCTACGAGCAGTACTTC	CASSLGPGQGAYEQYF
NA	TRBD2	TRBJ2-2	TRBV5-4	TGTGCCAGCAGCTCCCTAACGGGGAGGGACACCGGGGAGCTGTTTTTT	CASSSLTGRDTGELFF
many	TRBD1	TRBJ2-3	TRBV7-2	TGTGCCAGCAGACCGCCGGGACAGGGTACAGATACGCAGTATTTT	CASRPPGQGTDTQYF
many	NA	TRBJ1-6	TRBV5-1	TGCGCCAGCAGCTTGGAAGGTGGATGGAATTCACCCCTCCACTTT	CASSLEGGWNSPLHF
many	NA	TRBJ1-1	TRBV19	TGTGCCAGTAGTATAAATCCGGGAGGGGACACTGAAGCTTTCTTT	CASSINPGGDTEAFF
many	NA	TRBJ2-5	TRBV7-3	TGTGCCAGCAGCCCTGGGGCAGCACTCCAAGAGACCCAGTACTTC	CASSPGAALQETQYF
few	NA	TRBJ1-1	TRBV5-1	TGCGCCAGCCGGACGGGGGAAGGCACTGAAGCTTTCTTT	CASRTGEGTEAFF
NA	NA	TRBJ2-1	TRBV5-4	TGTGCCAGCAGCTTGCGGCTACTATCGAGCAATGAGCAGTTCTTC	CASSLRLLSSNEQFF
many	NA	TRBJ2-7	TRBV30	TGTGCCGGAGGGAAGGGCCTTTACGAGCAGTACTTC	CAGGKGLYEQYF
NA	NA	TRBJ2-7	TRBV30	TGTGCCTGGAGTGTACGAGGGGAGCAGTACTTC	CAWSVRGEQYF
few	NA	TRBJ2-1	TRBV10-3	TGTGCCATCAGTCCGCAGGGGTGGGGCAATGAGCAGTTCTTC	CAISPQGWGNEQFF
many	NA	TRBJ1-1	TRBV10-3	TGTGCCATCAGTGATGTGTTTGGAGGTGTTGAAGCTTTCTTT	CAISDVFGGVEAFF
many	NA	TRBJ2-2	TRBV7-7	TGTGCCAGCAGCTTCGGCAGCGGAACGAACACCGGGGAGCTGTTTTTT	CASSFGSGTNTGELFF
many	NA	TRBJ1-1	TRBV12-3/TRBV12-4	TGTGCCAGCAGAAAGGGACTGACGAACACTGAAGCTTTCTTT	CASRKGLTNTEAFF
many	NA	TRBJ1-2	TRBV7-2	TGTGCCAGCAGCTTACACGCCTCTCCTGGCTACACCTTC	CASSLHASPGYTF
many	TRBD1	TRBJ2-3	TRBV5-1	TGCGCCAGCAGCCCGGGACAGGGGTACGGCACAGATACGCAGTATTTT	CASSPGQGYGTDTQYF
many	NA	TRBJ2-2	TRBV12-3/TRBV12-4	TGTGCCAGCAGTTTGGGGTATCGGACCGGGGAGCTGTTTTTT	CASSLGYRTGELFF